This T cell receptor (beta chain) came from a study of tumor-infiltrating lymphocytes in primary liver carcinoma (dated by TCRdb to 2016 to 2017). Background on the whole study: The five patients, three men and two women aged 30 to 69 years, had hepatocellular carcinoma (four) or combined HCC and intrahepatic cholangiocarcinoma (one). The five patients had tumors staged T1-T3 N0M0, with maximum diameters ranging from about 4.2 to 10 cm. Samples yielded roughly 3.65 to 7.5 million productive TCRbeta reads; read depth did not differ significantly between tissue types. The study combined TCRbeta repertoire sequencing, expression microarrays and whole-exome sequencing across five regions of each liver tumor, with adjacent normal tissue and blood. A total of approximately 35 specimens from 5 patients underwent TCRbeta repertoire sequencing, comprising around 25 tumor regions, 5 adjacent noncancerous liver tissues and 5 peripheral blood samples. To link TCRbeta repertoire diversity to the local molecular phenotype, the roughly 23 tumor region samples were profiled with Agilent mRNA microarrays. Repertoires from technical replicates were highly reproducible, with mean shared-clone rates roughly 0.89 and correlation coefficients above 0.98. Study-wide findings and limitations: Consistent with antigen-driven expansion, pairs of tumor regions showed higher repertoire overlap (mean around 35%) than either tumor-adjacent pairs (approximately 17%) or tumor-blood pairs (roughly 15%). Only four or five patients were included in the study, and the authors note that the findings should be validated in a larger study. A significantly larger repertoire fraction was made up by the top 250 clones in tumors than in blood (p = 0.039). Since the samples were bulk and unsorted, there was no way to compare CD4+ and CD8+ T cell repertoires. Just about 7.5-24% of top clones turned up in all five regions of a tumor, which suggests spatial heterogeneity among tumor-infiltrating T cells. Only the TCR beta chain was sequenced, which likely underestimates true repertoire diversity because unpaired alpha chains were not captured.

Starting from 450 to 500 ng total RNA, TCRbeta-specific cDNA was produced by reverse transcription with a constant-region primer and ProtoScript II reverse transcriptase. Construction of the TCRbeta libraries relied on three nested rounds of multiplex PCR, following a slightly modified ARM-PCR procedure. Each of the first two PCR rounds ran for nine to eleven cycles and used multiplex TRBV1-TRBV30 forward primers together with a Cbeta reverse primer. A final 25-cycle PCR with Deep VentR polymerase added sample barcodes and Illumina adapters. Before sequencing, amplicons of 200-500 bp were gel-purified using a QIAquick gel extraction kit. The TCRbeta amplicons were sequenced with 250-bp paired-end reads on an Illumina HiSeq 2500. In the authors' own workflow: Reads were quality-trimmed with Trimmomatic v0.33, and paired reads were merged with FLASH v1.2.11 to recover full CDR3 sequences. MiGEC v1.2.1b assigned V, D and J germline segments to the rearranged TCRbeta sequences. Clonotype statistics, along with Shannon-Wiener diversity indices, were calculated using VDJtools v1.0.0. To cut down on sampling bias, every analysis after diversity analysis relied on just the 250 most abundant clonotypes from each sample. TCRdb reworked the public reads: Q25 trimming with fastp, MiXCR clone assembly, productive beta chains retained. Rows with one shared CDR3 protein collapse into an entry with the most common genes and DNA. These V and J calls are TCRdb output, not the study's own analysis. This sample is represented by some 20,000 distinct CDR3 sequences; around 77% of them were singletons. Jointly, the top ten make up roughly 40% of the sample.

Inclusive of the bounding cysteine and phenylalanine, the CDR3 is 13 residues long. The retained sequence is limited to the CDR3, 39 bases, with the frame set at the first base. Total RNA and DNA were co-extracted without cell sorting from roughly 20-30 mg of bulk tissue using the AllPrep DNA/RNA mini kit. Surgical resection was performed in China between late 2015 and 2016 on four or five patients with histopathologically diagnosed primary liver carcinoma. At the time of sampling, the patients were treatment-naive and had chronic HBV infection. Five spatially separated regions were sampled per tumor: superior, inferior, left-lateral and right-lateral poles, plus the tumor centre. Histological examination found more than 85% viable tumor cells in every tumor sample. Fresh tumor and adjacent tissue pieces were bisected; one half was stored in RNAlater at -80°C, the other sent for histology. This clonotype occurred once. The specificity of this receptor is unknown. Relative to the germline gene, one junction end is altered; a read error may explain this.

The rearranged chain carries TRBV12-3 or TRBV12-4 and TRBJ2-1; the D gene assignment is ambiguous. The specimen was liver tumor tissue from sampling region 4. The cell subset or site label corresponds to: tumor region T4, right-lateral pole. The receptor's source is a woman in her 30s with primary liver carcinoma and hepatitis B virus infection. Here is the DNA: TGTGCCAATAGTAAGGCGGCCTACAATGAGCAGTTCTTT. The resulting protein is CANSKAAYNEQFF.